The 22 T cell receptor beta chains below were found in one sample sequenced in a study of blood T cell repertoires in COVID-19. Sequencing used immunoSEQ multiplex PCR; TCRdb keeps in-frame clones, though not all of them. The table records more than 95,000 clones, approximately 90% of them present only once. Source material: peripheral blood. These receptors were collected from a human donor in a cohort sampled during active COVID-19.

This clone has just one count. The V and J genes are TRBV28 and TRBJ2-3, with 7 nucleotides matching TRBD2. Germline V CDR1 and CDR2: MDHEN, SYDVKM. Trimming removed 2 bases from V and 4 bases from J; junction bases left unmatched: 6. This CDR3 region has 15 residues. As DNA, the CDR3 is TGTGCCAGCAGTTTACAGGCGGGAGTGGCAGATACGCAGTATTTT. The encoded protein is CASSLQAGVADTQYF. Looking up the rest from reference TRBV28 and TRBJ2-3 gives the full variable domain: DVKVTQSSRYLVKRTGEKVFLECVQDMDHENMFWYRQDPGLGLRLIYFSYDVKMKEKGDIPEGYSVSREKKERFSLILESASTNQTSMYLCASSLQAGVADTQYFGPGTRLTVL.

The genes are TRBV7-6 and TRBJ2-7; tentative D call: TRBD1 (5 bases). Germline CDR1 reads SGHVS; CDR2 reads FNYEAQ. The CDR3 contains 13 residues. V gave up 4 bases and J gave up 3 bases, with 10 bases separating them. CDR3 sequence (DNA): TGTGCCAGCAGCTGGGAAGGGGTCTACGAGCAGTACTTC. The encoded protein is CASSWEGVYEQYF. Full variable domain (outside the CDR3, taken from reference TRBV7-6 and TRBJ2-7): GAGVSQSPRYKVTKRGQDVALRCDPISGHVSLYWYRQALGQGPEFLTYFNYEAQQDKSGLPNDRFSAERPEGSISTLTIQRTEQRDSAMYRCASSWEGVYEQYFGPGTRLTVT.

This chain links TRBV18 with TRBJ1-2, with 8 bases fitting TRBD1. V gave up 0 bases and J gave up 0 bases; unmatched junction bases: 0. Germline-derived CDR1 and CDR2 are KGHSH and LQKENI. This CDR3 spans 15 amino acids. Here the CDR3 DNA reads TGTGCCAGCTCACCACCGGGACAGGCTAACTATGGCTACACCTTC. It specifies CASSPPGQANYGYTF.

The chain couples TRBV14 to TRBJ2-7; 10 bases line up with TRBD2. CDR1 is SGHDN, CDR2 FVKESK, per germline. The CDR3 loop spans 16 amino acids. With V trimmed by 5 bases and J by 0 bases, 7 bases remained unmatched. The CDR3 spells CASSYTTSGPSYEQYF. CDR3 nucleotides: TGTGCCAGCAGCTATACGACTAGCGGGCCCTCCTACGAGCAGTACTTC.

The chain's CDR3 is CATQGYGNQPQHF. The CDR3 DNA reads as TGTGCCACCCAGGGGTATGGCAATCAGCCCCAGCATTTT. This chain links TRBV24-1 with TRBJ1-5; a possible D gene is TRBD1 (6 bases). Trimming cost V 9 bases and J 2 bases, with 10 bases left between them. The CDR3 spans 13 residues. CDR1 is KGHDR, CDR2 SFDVKD, per germline.

The gene calls are TRBV2 and TRBJ2-2; 9 positions match TRBD2. Germline CDR1 and CDR2: SNHLY and FYNNEI. The length of the CDR3 is 15 residues. Trimming cost V 6 bases and J 5 bases; bases outside gene matches: 7. The CDR3 is CASSRGTSKTGELFF. In DNA form, the CDR3 reads TGTGCCAGCAGCCGCGGGACTAGCAAAACCGGGGAGCTGTTTTTT. Full variable domain (outside the CDR3, taken from reference TRBV2 and TRBJ2-2): EPEVTQTPSHQVTQMGQEVILRCVPISNHLYFYWYRQILGQKVEFLVSFYNNEISEKSEIFDDQFSVERPDGSNFTLKIRSTKLEDSAMYFCASSRGTSKTGELFFGEGSRLTVL.

About this clone itself: This sample includes further DNA sequences coding for the same CDR3. The CDR3 reads CASSLLLAGTYEQYF. The CDR3 DNA follows: TGTGCCAGCAGTTTGTTGCTAGCGGGAACCTACGAGCAGTACTTC. V and J are TRBV28 and TRBJ2-7; 9 positions agree with TRBD2. Germline V gives CDR1 MDHEN, CDR2 SYDVKM. J was trimmed by 2 bases and V by 3 bases; bases with no gene match: 5. The CDR3 runs to 15 residues.

The chain combines TRBV5-6 with TRBJ2-5; 13 bases agree with TRBD2. The CDR3 has 17 amino acids. Per germline, CDR1 SGHDT and CDR2 YYEEEE. V shed 5 bases and J 3 bases; nucleotides not matched to a gene: 10. CDR3 DNA sequence: TGTGCCAGCAGTTTTACTAGCGGGAGGGAGGAGGAAGAGACCCAGTACTTC. As protein: CASSFTSGREEEETQYF.

This clone was observed a few times. This CDR3 is also generated by other DNA sequences in the sample. The rearrangement links TRBV7-2 to TRBJ1-5, with D possibly TRBD1 on 6 matching bases. This CDR3 spans 17 amino acids. Germline V lookup: CDR1 SGHTA, CDR2 FQGNSA. The V gene lost 2 bases and the J gene lost 0 bases, with 14 bases spanning the gap. The CDR3 DNA is TGTGCCAGCAGCTTAAGGGGGAGACAGTATAGCAATCAGCCCCAGCATTTT. Residues: CASSLRGRQYSNQPQHF.

The genes are TRBV15 and TRBJ2-5, with no clear D. The CDR3 covers 14 residues. The germline gives CDR1 LNHNV, CDR2 YYDKDF (reference sequence). V lost 3 bases to trimming and J lost 5 bases, with 13 bases between them. CDR3 sequence: CATSRVNGPETQYF. In nucleotides, the CDR3 is TGTGCCACCAGCAGGGTTAATGGCCCGGAGACCCAGTACTTC.

This clone was observed a single time. The rearrangement links TRBV3-1 (or the pseudogene TRBV3-2) to TRBJ1-2, with D uncertain. CDR3 length: 15 residues. Germline V gives CDR1 LGHDT, CDR2 YNNKEL (reference sequence). Trimming took off 1 base at V and 4 bases at J, with 13 bases between the two ends. CDR3 region: CASSQASGTLYGYTF. CDR3 sequence (DNA): TGTGCCAGCAGCCAAGCTTCAGGAACGCTCTATGGCTACACCTTC.

V usage is TRBV7-6 and J usage is TRBJ2-4; D is ambiguous. CDR1 is SGHVS and CDR2 is FNYEAQ in the germline V gene. V lost 1 base and J lost 9, with 19 bases in between. The CDR3 totals 16 residues. The CDR3 coding sequence is TGTGCCAGCAGCTTAGAATCCCGTCTCCTAGGCGGCATTCAGTACTTC. Encoded protein: CASSLESRLLGGIQYF.

This clone was counted between two and nine times. The gene calls are TRBV4-1 and TRBJ1-6; 9 bases fit TRBD1. The ends lost 6 bases at V and 7 bases at J; junction bases unmatched: 7. CDR3 length: 15 amino acids. Germline CDR1 MGHRA, CDR2 YSYEKL. The CDR3 DNA is TGCGCCAGCAGAACTTGGGACAGGGAAAATTCACCCCTCCACTTT. Its translation: CASRTWDRENSPLHF.

The CDR3 spells CASSFQGAEAFF. The CDR3 DNA sequence: TGTGCCAGCAGCTTCCAAGGGGCTGAAGCTTTCTTT. The chain couples TRBV7-9 to TRBJ1-1; D is perhaps TRBD1 (5 bases). This CDR3 spans 12 amino acids. CDR1 and CDR2 (germline): SEHNR, FQNEAQ (reference sequence). V was clipped by 3 bases and J by 6 bases, with 8 bases between them. The full variable domain, with the rest looked up from reference TRBV7-9 and TRBJ1-1, is DTGVSQNPRHKITKRGQNVTFRCDPISEHNRLYWYRQTLGQGPEFLTYFQNEAQLEKSRLLSDRFSAERPKGSFSTLEIQRTEQGDSAMYLCASSFQGAEAFFGQGTRLTVV.

The chain links TRBV7-9 to TRBJ2-7; D might be TRBD1 (5 bases). Trimming cost V 5 bases and J 2 bases, with 19 bases left between them. In germline, CDR1 is SEHNR, CDR2 FQNEAQ (reference sequence). The CDR3 runs to 16 residues. DNA of the CDR3: TGTGCCAGCAGCCCACGGAGTGCAGAAGGGGCCTACGAGCAGTACTTC. Translated: CASSPRSAEGAYEQYF.

The V and J genes are TRBV4-1 and TRBJ2-2; maybe TRBD2 (6 bases). Per the germline V gene, CDR1 is MGHRA and CDR2 is YSYEKL. CDR3 length: 17 amino acids. The V and J ends lost 3 bases and 6 bases respectively, with 20 bases between them. This CDR3 is CASSHGALPAGPGELFF. For the CDR3, the DNA is TGCGCCAGCAGCCATGGGGCTCTCCCAGCGGGCCCCGGGGAGCTGTTTTTT.

This chain uses TRBV4-1 with TRBJ2-2, with TRBD1 as a possible D gene (5 bases). The CDR3 extends over 14 amino acids. Germline assignment: CDR1 MGHRA and CDR2 YSYEKL. V was pared by 5 bases and J by 4 bases, with 11 bases between. CDR3 loop: CASSGRVSTGELFF. The CDR3 DNA sequence: TGCGCCAGCAGCGGCAGGGTATCCACCGGGGAGCTGTTTTTT.

The gene calls are TRBV7-2 and TRBJ2-7; 9 bases map to TRBD1. The CDR3 has 15 residues. The germline V gene encodes CDR1 SGHTA and CDR2 FQGNSA. J gave up 6 bases and V 4 bases, and 10 bases lay outside the gene matches. The CDR3 nucleotides read TGTGCCAGCAGCTCCACCGGGACAGGGTTATCCGAGCAGTACTTC. Translating gives CASSSTGTGLSEQYF.

The genes are TRBV10-2 and TRBJ2-1; TRBD2 aligns across 10 bases. The CDR3 length is 17 residues. Germline V gene sequence: CDR1 WSHSY, CDR2 SAAADI. V shed 4 bases, J shed 9 bases, and the junction held 15 bases outside the gene matches. Written as DNA, the CDR3 is TGCGCCAGCAGTGGGGGACTAGCGAGAACGCGTAACGGTGAGCAGTTCTTC. Encoded protein: CASSGGLARTRNGEQFF.

DNA for the CDR3: TGTGCCAGCAGCAAAGCTCCTGAGAGCTCCTATAATTCACCCCTCCACTTT. It translates to CASSKAPESSYNSPLHF. The rearrangement uses TRBV21-1 and TRBJ1-6. TRBV21-1 constitutes a pseudogene. The CDR3 sequence is 17 residues long.

This chain connects TRBV19 to TRBJ2-3; 9 nucleotides agree with TRBD2. Germline trimming cut 0 bases from V and 5 bases from J; bases unmatched to any gene: 6. In germline, CDR1 is LNHDA, CDR2 SQIVND (reference sequence). CDR3 size: 16 residues. As DNA, the CDR3 is TGTGCCAGTAGTATAGATCCAGCGGGGGGTATAGATACGCAGTATTTT. Protein: CASSIDPAGGIDTQYF. The variable domain in full, with the rest retrieved from reference TRBV19 and TRBJ2-3, is DGGITQSPKYLFRKEGQNVTLSCEQNLNHDAMYWYRQDPGQGLRLIYYSQIVNDFQKGDIAEGYSVSREKKESFPLTVTSAQKNPTAFYLCASSIDPAGGIDTQYFGPGTRLTVL.

The gene calls are TRBV5-1 and TRBJ2-5; tentatively, D is TRBD1 (5 bases). CDR3 length: 14 residues. The V and J ends lost 2 bases and 2 bases respectively, with 10 bases between them. CDR1 and CDR2 (germline): SGHRS, YFSETQ. The CDR3 nucleotides read TGCGCCAGCAGCTTTGGACATCCGCAAGAGACCCAGTACTTC. This encodes CASSFGHPQETQYF.